The subject of this entry is one T cell receptor beta chain. Its antigen is unidentified. Additional DNA sequences in this sample encode the identical CDR3. The germline V gene has CDR1 SGDLS and CDR2 YYNGEE. CDR3 length equals 13 residues. Deletions cut 3 bases from V and 8 bases from J, with 12 bases between. Several immunoSEQ plates received, in even portions, the genomic DNA of each subset. Sequencing used immunoSEQ multiplex PCR; TCRdb keeps in-frame clones, though not all of them. The data hold about 2.1 million clones, with about 94% observed a single time. The data originate from a study of shared clonotypes between healthy human individuals. Study summary: Each donor's CD4 naive and CD4 memory cells filled three plates apiece, CD8 naive two, and CD8 memory one. Whole-study findings and limits: Four donors had 4% to 6.5% of their naive CD4 clonotypes in common. Enrolling few donors narrowed the genetic and exposure-history diversity that was represented.

Naive CD8 isolation took CD45RO-negative cells positively selected for CCR7 and excluded terminally differentiated effector memory CD45RA+ cells. What was sequenced was naive CD8+ T cells from PBMCs. J is TRBJ2-1 and V is TRBV9; a possible D gene is TRBD2 (8 bases). The receptor comes from a man between 18 and 29 years old in good health. Some clones in this sample may be carry-over from other donors' samples. DNA for the CDR3: TGTGCCAGCAGCGCGGGAGGGGGCGATGAGCAGTTCTTC. It yields the protein CASSAGGGDEQFF.